This T cell receptor (beta chain) originates from a study of blood T cell repertoires in COVID-19. About the research overall: Some COVID-19 samples were acute and others convalescent; all came from the United States, Italy and Spain. PBMCs, B-cell-depleted T cells, or T cells were the source of the cDNA or gDNA that made up the material.

In the source study's methods: Amplification of reference gene primers was used by the study to estimate nucleated cell counts. Here immunoSEQ multiplex PCR was the method, and the copy in TCRdb shows in-frame clones only, minus some. The V and J calls and the clone size are those of that table, but D and trimming were determined from the DNA. The sample has 200,000 to 250,000 clones, more than 70% seen once; the top ten hold roughly 12%. Sequences were obtained from peripheral blood. The clonotype was recovered from a human donor in a cohort sampled during active COVID-19.

CDR3 amino acids: CASSLHVGRVKAGELFF. Written as DNA, the CDR3 is TGCGCCAGCAGCTTGCATGTGGGCAGGGTTAAGGCCGGGGAGCTGTTTTTT. The chain is built from TRBV5-1 and TRBJ2-2; TRBD1 might be the D (5 bases). This CDR3 spans 17 amino acids. The V and J ends lost 1 base and 6 bases respectively, with 19 bases between them. In germline, CDR1 is SGHRS, CDR2 YFSETQ.